This paragraph reports one T cell receptor beta chain. The antigen is unknown. This sample was taken from a study of cytotoxic CD8 clonotypes in ibrutinib-treated CLL. At the level of the study: The cohort had about 10 relapsed/refractory and over 14 treatment-naive patients, 17 IGHV unmutated. Whole-study findings and limits: Public clonotypes, an uncommon group, contracted or remained stable on treatment. Baseline clonality exceeded age-matched healthy donors and tracked circulating CD8+ T-cell counts.

TCRdb's table, derived via immunoSEQ multiplex PCR, lists solely in-frame clones and lacks some. The sample records 200,000 to 250,000 clones, just over 70% being singletons. The TCR beta libraries used 1.5 to 2 micrograms of genomic DNA that came from cryopreserved PBMCs. The V end lost 0 bases, the J end lost 4 bases, and 7 bases lay between the germline ends. This CDR3 has 13 amino acids. Per the germline V gene, CDR1 is SGHNT and CDR2 is YYREEE (reference sequence). The sequence was obtained from a human donor with chronic lymphocytic leukemia. The specimen was PBMCs, collected after 12 months of ibrutinib treatment. The J gene is TRBJ1-2, the V gene TRBV5-4; D unresolved. CDR3 DNA: TGTGCCAGCAGCTTGGGCCCTGTCTATGGCTACACCTTC. Its protein is CASSLGPVYGYTF.